The 2 T cell receptor beta chains given below trace back to one sample, sequenced in a study of T-cell reconstitution after alpha-beta-depleted transplantation in children (dated by TCRdb to the mid-2010s). Receptors were amplified or captured by PCR. The listed sequencing device is Illumina HiSeq 2500. To normalize quantification of the TCRbeta repertoire, the TCR libraries were built with molecular barcoding that relied on unique molecular identifiers. TCRdb redid the processing of the public reads, applying fastp at Q25 and MiXCR, and retained in-frame beta chains. Merged by CDR3 protein, the rows form single entries marked with the most common genes and DNA. Counted in this sample were nearly 200,000 distinct CDR3 sequences; about 6% of them appeared once. The ten largest clonotypes hold roughly 4.8% of the sample. This specimen's treatment or condition label, per the study, means: allogeneic hematopoietic cell transplantation with graft depleted of TCRalphabeta T cells and CD19 B cells.

The material was PBMCs, obtained before TCRalphabeta/CD19-depleted stem cell transplant. The receptor source for this set is a girl under two years old with combined immunodeficiency, due to receive a stem cell transplant.

Ten or more counts support this clonotype. This chain joins TRBV12-3 or TRBV12-4 and TRBJ1-1, with 8 bases identical to TRBD1. The CDR3 runs to 16 residues. The J segment lost 0 bases and the V segment lost 6 bases, leaving 9 bases of the junction unmatched. The CDR3 DNA reads TGTGCCAGCAGCCCCGACAGGGGCCTAATGAACACTGAAGCTTTCTTT. It is translated as CASSPDRGLMNTEAFF.

CDR3 in amino acids: CASSSGREFAYNEQFF. In DNA form, the CDR3 reads TGTGCCAGCAGCTCGGGCAGGGAGTTTGCCTACAATGAGCAGTTCTTC. This rearrangement joins TRBV11-2 to TRBJ2-1; D possibly matches TRBD1 or TRBD2 (5 bases each). The CDR3 covers 16 residues. V shed 4 bases and J shed 2 bases, with 15 bases lying between them. Germline V gene data show CDR1 as SGHAT and CDR2 as FQNNGV.